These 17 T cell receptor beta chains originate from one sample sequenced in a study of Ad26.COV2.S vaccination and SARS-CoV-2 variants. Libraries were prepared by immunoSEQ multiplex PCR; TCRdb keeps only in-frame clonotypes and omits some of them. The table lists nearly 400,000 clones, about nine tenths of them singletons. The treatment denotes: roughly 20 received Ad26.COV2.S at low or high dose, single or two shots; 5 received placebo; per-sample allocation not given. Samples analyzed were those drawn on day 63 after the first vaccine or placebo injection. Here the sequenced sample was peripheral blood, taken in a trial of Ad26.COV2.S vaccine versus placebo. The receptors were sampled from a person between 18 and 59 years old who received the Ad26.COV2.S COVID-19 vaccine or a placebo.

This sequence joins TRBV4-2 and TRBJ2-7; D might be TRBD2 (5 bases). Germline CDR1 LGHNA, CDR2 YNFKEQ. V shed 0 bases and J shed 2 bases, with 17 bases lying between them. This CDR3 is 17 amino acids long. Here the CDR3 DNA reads TGTGCCAGCAGCCAAGATATCGAGCGGTGGTCGGCCTACGAGCAGTACTTC. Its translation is CASSQDIERWSAYEQYF.

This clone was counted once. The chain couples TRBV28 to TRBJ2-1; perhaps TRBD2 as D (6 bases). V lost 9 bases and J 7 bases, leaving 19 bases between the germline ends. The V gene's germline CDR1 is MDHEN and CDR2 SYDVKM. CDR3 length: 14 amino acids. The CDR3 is CASFGRDGENEQFF. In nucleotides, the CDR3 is TGTGCCAGTTTCGGGCGGGACGGGGAGAATGAGCAGTTCTTC.

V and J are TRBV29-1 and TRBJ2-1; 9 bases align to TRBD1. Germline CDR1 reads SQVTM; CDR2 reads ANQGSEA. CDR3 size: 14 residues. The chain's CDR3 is CSANLGQGLNEQFF. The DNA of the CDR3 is TGCAGTGCCAACCTCGGACAGGGGTTAAATGAGCAGTTCTTC.

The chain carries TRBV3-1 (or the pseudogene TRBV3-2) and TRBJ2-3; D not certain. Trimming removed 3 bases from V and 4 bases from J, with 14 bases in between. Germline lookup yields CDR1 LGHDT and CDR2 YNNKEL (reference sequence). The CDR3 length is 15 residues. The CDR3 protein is CASSQNRGPADTQYF. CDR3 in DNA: TGTGCCAGCAGCCAGAACCGCGGCCCGGCAGATACGCAGTATTTT.

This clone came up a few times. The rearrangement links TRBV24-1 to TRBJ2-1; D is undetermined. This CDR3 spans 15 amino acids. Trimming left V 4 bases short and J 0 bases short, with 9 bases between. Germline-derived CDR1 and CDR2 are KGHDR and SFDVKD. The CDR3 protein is CATSEPSSSYNEQFF. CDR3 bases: TGTGCCACCAGTGAGCCCTCGAGCTCCTACAATGAGCAGTTCTTC.

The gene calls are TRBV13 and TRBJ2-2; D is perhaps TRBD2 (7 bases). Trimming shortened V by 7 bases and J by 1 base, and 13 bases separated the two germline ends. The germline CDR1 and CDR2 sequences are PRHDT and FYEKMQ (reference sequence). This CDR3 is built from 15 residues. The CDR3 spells CASTLGGRNTGELFF. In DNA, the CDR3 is TGTGCCAGCACCCTCGGGGGGCGGAACACCGGGGAGCTGTTTTTT.

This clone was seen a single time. CDR3 nucleotide sequence: TGTGCCAGCAGTCGAAATGCCCGGGACAGGGGGCGAGATACGCAGTATTTT. Translation: CASSRNARDRGRDTQYF. This chain uses TRBV27 with TRBJ2-3; 12 nucleotides align to TRBD1. The CDR3 runs 17 residues. The J segment lost 5 bases and the V segment lost 5 bases, leaving 11 bases of the junction unmatched. Germline V gives CDR1 MNHEY, CDR2 SMNVEV (reference sequence).

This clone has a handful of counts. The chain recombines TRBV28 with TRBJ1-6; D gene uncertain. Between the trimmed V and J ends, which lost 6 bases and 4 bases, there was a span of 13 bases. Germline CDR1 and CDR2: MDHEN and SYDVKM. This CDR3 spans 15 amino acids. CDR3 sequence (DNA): TGTGCCAGCAGCGCCGACGGACGGTATAATTCACCCCTCCACTTT. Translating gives CASSADGRYNSPLHF.

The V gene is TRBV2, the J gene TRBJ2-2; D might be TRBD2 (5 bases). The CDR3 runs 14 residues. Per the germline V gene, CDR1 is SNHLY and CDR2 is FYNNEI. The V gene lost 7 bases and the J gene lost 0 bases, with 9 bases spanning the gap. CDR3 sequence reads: CASTREPNTGELFF. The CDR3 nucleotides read TGTGCCAGCACGAGGGAACCGAACACCGGGGAGCTGTTTTTT. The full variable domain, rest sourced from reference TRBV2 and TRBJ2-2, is EPEVTQTPSHQVTQMGQEVILRCVPISNHLYFYWYRQILGQKVEFLVSFYNNEISEKSEIFDDQFSVERPDGSNFTLKIRSTKLEDSAMYFCASTREPNTGELFFGEGSRLTVL.

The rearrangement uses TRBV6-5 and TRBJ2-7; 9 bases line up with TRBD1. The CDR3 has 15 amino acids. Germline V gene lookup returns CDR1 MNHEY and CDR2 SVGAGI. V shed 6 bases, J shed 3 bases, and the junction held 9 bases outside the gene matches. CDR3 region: CASRTGGRARYEQYF. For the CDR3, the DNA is TGTGCCAGCAGAACAGGGGGCAGGGCTCGCTACGAGCAGTACTTC.

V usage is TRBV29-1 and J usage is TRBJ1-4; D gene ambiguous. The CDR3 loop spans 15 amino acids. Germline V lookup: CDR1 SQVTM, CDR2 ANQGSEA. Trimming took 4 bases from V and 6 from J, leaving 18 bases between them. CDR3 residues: CSVAQHGSKDEKLFF. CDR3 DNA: TGCAGCGTTGCCCAACACGGGTCGAAGGATGAAAAACTGTTTTTT.

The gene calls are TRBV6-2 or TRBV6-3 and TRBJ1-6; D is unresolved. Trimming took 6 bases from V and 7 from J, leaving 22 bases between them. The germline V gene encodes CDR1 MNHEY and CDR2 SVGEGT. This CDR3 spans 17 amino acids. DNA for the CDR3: TGTGCCAGCAGCCTACGGACCCCCGACCCGCCCAATTCACCCCTCCACTTT. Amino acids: CASSLRTPDPPNSPLHF.

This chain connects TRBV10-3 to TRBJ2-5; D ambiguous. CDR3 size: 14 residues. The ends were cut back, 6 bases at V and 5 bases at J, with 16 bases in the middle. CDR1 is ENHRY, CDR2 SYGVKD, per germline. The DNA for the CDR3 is TGTGCCATCAGCACCTTAGAGGCAAGGGAGACCCAGTACTTC. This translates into CAISTLEARETQYF.

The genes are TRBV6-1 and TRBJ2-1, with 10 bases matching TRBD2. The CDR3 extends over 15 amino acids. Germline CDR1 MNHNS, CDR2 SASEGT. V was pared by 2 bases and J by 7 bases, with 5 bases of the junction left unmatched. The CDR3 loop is CASSEMPSGSNEQFF. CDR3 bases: TGTGCCAGCAGTGAAATGCCTAGCGGGAGTAATGAGCAGTTCTTC.

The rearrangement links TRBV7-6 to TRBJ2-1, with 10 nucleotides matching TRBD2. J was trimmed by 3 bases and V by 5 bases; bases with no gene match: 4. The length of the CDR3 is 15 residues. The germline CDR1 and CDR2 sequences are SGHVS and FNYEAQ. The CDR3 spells CASSRTSGNYNEQFF. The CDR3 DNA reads TGTGCCAGCAGCCGGACTAGCGGAAACTACAATGAGCAGTTCTTC.

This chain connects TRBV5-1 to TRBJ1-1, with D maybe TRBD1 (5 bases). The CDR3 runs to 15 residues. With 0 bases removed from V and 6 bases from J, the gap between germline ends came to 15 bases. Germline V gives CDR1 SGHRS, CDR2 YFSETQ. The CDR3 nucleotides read TGCGCCAGCAGCTTGGAAGGGACTCTTACGGCTGAAGCTTTCTTT. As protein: CASSLEGTLTAEAFF.

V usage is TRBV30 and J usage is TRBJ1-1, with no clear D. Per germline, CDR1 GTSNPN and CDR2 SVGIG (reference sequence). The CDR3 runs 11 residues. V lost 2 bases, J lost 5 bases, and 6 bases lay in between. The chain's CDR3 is CAWSWKTEAFF. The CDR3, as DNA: TGTGCCTGGAGTTGGAAGACTGAAGCTTTCTTT.